This T cell receptor (beta chain) was captured in a study of shared clonotypes between healthy human individuals. Regarding the study as a whole: Relative to memory subsets, naive subsets generally showed larger estimated richness. The donor pool, a small one, limited the genetic and exposure-history diversity represented.

The repertoire was sequenced with immunoSEQ multiplex PCR; TCRdb's copy has only in-frame clones and lacks some. The table includes roughly 2,300,000 clones, 85% to 95% detected once. Trimming took 6 bases from V and 0 from J, leaving 12 bases between them. The CDR3 loop spans 14 amino acids. Germline CDR1 MNHNY, CDR2 SVGAGI (reference sequence). This clone was seen more than once but under ten times. As yet, its antigen is unknown. The clonotype was recovered from a man in his late teens or twenties in good health. Some clones in this sample may be carry-over from other donors' samples. This chain connects TRBV6-6 to TRBJ2-7; the D gene is possibly TRBD1 (5 bases). Sequences were obtained from naive CD4+ T cells from PBMCs. The subset denotes: CD45RA+ positively selected. The CDR3 DNA follows: TGTGCCAGCAGCCTGGGGCCAAACTCCTACGAGCAGTACTTC. Protein product: CASSLGPNSYEQYF.